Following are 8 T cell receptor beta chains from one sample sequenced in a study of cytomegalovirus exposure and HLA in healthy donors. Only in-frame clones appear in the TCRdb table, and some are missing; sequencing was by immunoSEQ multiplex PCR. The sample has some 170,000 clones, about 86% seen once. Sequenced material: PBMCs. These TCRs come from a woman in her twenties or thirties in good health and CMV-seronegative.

CDR3 in DNA: TGTGCCAGTAGTATGGCGGGACTTCAGCTTAACGAGCAGTACTTC. It translates to CASSMAGLQLNEQYF. V is TRBV19 and J is TRBJ2-7; the D gene is possibly TRBD2 (6 bases). V was shortened by 3 bases and J by 5 bases, with 17 bases between the two germline ends. This CDR3 region has 15 residues. Germline values: CDR1 LNHDA, CDR2 SQIVND (reference sequence).

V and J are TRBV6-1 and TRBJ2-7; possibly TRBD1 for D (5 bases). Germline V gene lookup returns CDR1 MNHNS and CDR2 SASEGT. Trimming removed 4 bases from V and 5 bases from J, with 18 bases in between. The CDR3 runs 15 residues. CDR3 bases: TGTGCCAGCAGTGTTATGCGACAGCCCCACGACGAGCAGTACTTC. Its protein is CASSVMRQPHDEQYF.

The CDR3 DNA reads TGCGCCAGCAGCGTGGGACAGTTCCGAAATTCACCCCTCCACTTT. It specifies CASSVGQFRNSPLHF. The chain joins TRBV5-1 to TRBJ1-6, with TRBD1 matching 7 bases. V was pared by 4 bases and J by 7 bases, with 8 bases of the junction left unmatched. The CDR3 runs to 15 residues. Germline CDR1 reads SGHRS; CDR2 reads YFSETQ.

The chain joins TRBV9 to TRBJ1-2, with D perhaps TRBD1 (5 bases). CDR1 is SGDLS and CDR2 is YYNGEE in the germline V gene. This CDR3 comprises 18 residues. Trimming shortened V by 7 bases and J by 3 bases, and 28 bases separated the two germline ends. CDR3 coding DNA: TGTGCCAGCCACGCGAGTTACGGACACAGTGCTATCCACTATGGCTACACCTTC. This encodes CASHASYGHSAIHYGYTF.

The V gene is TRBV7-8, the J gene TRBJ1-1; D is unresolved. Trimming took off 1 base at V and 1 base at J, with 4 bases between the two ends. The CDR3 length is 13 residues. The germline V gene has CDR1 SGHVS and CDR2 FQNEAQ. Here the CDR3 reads CASSLGRNTEAFF. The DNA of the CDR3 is TGTGCCAGCAGCTTAGGTAGGAACACTGAAGCTTTCTTT.

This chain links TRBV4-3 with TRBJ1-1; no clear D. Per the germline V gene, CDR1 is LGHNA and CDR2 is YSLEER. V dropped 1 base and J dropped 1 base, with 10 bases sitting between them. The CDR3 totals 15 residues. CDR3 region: CASSQVSRGNTEAFF. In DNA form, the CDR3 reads TGCGCCAGCAGCCAAGTATCGCGGGGGAACACTGAAGCTTTCTTT.

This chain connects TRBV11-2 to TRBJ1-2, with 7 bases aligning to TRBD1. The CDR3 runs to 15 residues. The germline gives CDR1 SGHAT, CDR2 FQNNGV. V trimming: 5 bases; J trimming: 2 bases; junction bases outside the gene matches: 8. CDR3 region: CASSPTGTANYGYTF. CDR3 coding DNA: TGTGCCAGCAGCCCAACCGGGACAGCAAACTATGGCTACACCTTC. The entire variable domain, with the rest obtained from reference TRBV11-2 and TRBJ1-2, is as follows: EAGVAQSPRYKIIEKRQSVAFWCNPISGHATLYWYQQILGQGPKLLIQFQNNGVVDDSQLPKDRFSAERLKGVDSTLKIQPAKLEDSAVYLCASSPTGTANYGYTFGSGTRLTVV.

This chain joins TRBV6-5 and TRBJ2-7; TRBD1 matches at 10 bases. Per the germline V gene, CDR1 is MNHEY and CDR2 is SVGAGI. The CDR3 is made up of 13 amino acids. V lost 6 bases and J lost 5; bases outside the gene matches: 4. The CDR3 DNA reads TGTGCCAGCAGCGACAGGGGGCTCGACGAGCAGTACTTC. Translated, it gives CASSDRGLDEQYF.